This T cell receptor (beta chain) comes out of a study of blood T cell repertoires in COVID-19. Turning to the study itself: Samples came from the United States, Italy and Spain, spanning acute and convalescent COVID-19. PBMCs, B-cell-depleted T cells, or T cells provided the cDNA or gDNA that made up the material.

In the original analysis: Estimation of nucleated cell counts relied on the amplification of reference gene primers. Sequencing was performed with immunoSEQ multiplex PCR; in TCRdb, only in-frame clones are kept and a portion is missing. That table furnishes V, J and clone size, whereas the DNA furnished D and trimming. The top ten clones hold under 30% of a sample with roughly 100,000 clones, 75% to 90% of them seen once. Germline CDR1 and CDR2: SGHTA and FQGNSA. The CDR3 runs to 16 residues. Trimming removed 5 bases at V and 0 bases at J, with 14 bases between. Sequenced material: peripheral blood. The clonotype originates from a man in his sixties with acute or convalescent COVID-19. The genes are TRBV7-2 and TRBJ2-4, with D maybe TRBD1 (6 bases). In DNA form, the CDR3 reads TGTGCCAGCAGCACGACAGGAAATTTAGCCAAAAACATTCAGTACTTC. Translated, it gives CASSTTGNLAKNIQYF.